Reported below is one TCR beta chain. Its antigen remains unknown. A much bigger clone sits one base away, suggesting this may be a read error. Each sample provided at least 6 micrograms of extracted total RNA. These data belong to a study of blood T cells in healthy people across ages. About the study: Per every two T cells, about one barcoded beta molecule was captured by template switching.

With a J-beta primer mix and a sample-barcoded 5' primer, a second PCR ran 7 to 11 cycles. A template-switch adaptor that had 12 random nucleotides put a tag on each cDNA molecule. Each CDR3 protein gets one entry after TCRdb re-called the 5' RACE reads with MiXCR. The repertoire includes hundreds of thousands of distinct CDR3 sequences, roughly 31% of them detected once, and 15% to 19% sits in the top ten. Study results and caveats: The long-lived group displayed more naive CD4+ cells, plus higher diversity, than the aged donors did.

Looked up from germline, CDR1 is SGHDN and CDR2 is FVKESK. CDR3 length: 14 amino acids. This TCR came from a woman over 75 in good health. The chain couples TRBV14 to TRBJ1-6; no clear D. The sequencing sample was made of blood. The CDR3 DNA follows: TGTACCAGCAGCCCCACCAGACGGGATTCACCCCTCCACTTT. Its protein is CTSSPTRRDSPLHF.